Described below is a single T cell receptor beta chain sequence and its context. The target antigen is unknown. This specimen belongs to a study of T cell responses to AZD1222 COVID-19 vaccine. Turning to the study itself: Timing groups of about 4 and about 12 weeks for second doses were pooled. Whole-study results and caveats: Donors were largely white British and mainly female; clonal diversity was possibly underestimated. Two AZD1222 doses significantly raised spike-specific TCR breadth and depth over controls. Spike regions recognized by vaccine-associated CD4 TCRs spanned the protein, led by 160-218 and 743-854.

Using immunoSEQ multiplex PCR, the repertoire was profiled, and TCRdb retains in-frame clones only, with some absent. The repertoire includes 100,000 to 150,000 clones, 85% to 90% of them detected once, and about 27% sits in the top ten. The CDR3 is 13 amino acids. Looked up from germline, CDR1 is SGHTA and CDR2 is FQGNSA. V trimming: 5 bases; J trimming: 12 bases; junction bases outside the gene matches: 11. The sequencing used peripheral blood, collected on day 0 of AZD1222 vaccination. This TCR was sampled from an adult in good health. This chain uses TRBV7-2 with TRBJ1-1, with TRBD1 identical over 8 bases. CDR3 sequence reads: CASSRGMTGVTFF. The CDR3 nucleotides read TGTGCCAGCAGCCGGGGCATGACAGGGGTAACTTTCTTT.